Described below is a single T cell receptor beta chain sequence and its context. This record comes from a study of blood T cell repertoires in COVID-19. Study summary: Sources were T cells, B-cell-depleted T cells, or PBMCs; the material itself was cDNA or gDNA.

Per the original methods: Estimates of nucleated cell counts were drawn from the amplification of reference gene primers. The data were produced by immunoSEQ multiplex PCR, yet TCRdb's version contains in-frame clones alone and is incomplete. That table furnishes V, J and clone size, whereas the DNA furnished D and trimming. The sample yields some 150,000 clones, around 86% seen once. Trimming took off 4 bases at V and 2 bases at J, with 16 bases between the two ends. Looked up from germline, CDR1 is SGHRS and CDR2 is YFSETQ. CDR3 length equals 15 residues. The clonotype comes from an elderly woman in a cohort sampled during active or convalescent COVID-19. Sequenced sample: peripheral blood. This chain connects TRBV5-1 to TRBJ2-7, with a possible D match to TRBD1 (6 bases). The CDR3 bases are TGCGCCAGCAGCCCTGAGGCACAGGGAGCCTACGAGCAGTACTTC. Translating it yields CASSPEAQGAYEQYF.